This T cell receptor (beta chain) was recorded in a study of T cells in Graves' hyperthyroidism and ophthalmopathy. This clonotype was detected ten times or more. Template material for amplifying TCR beta CDR3 regions consisted of RNA transcripts. With the HTBI primer set, the TCR CDR3 went through a first round of RT-PCR. TCRdb fed the multiplex PCR reads into MiXCR, producing one record per CDR3 protein. The sample carries fewer than 600,000 distinct CDR3 sequences, 14% recorded once. Deletions cut 6 bases from V and 6 bases from J, with 24 bases between. The length of the CDR3 is 17 residues. This receptor was obtained from a woman aged 18-29 years with Graves' hyperthyroidism. Sequencing input: blood. The chain carries TRBV12-3 or TRBV12-4 and TRBJ2-1, with a possible D match to TRBD2 (6 bases). Written as DNA, the CDR3 is TGTGCCAGCAGCCCCTCCTGGGAGGCCTTGTTCGGCAATGAGCAGTTCTTC. Encoded protein: CASSPSWEALFGNEQFF.